This entry lists 13 T cell receptor beta chains sequenced from one sample in a study of T cells after posttransplantation cyclophosphamide. Measured with immunoSEQ multiplex PCR; TCRdb has only the in-frame clones, and not every one. The repertoire holds some 9,000 clones, with more than 75% as singletons. Cyclophosphamide on days +3 and +4 followed busulfan-fludarabine conditioning and a marrow graft. Sequenced here: PBMCs, sampled after allogeneic stem cell transplant with posttransplant cyclophosphamide. These receptors originate from a female patient aged 40-50 years who received an allogeneic stem cell transplant from an unrelated donor, was CMV-positive, and had no GVHD. Some of the T cells may derive from the graft donor.

The V gene is TRBV9, the J gene TRBJ2-7; 8 bases are a match to TRBD2. V lost 4 bases to trimming and J lost 3 bases; unmatched junction nucleotides: 9. The CDR3 has 15 amino acids. From germline, CDR1 is SGDLS and CDR2 YYNGEE. The CDR3 bases are TGTGCCAGCAGCCGGTCTTTAGCGGGGTACTACGAGCAGTACTTC. The encoded protein is CASSRSLAGYYEQYF.

This chain connects TRBV5-1 to TRBJ2-1; 7 bases line up with TRBD1. The CDR3 runs to 14 residues. Per the germline V gene, CDR1 is SGHRS and CDR2 is YFSETQ. Trimming cost V 4 bases and J 6 bases; bases outside gene matches: 7. The CDR3 DNA reads TGCGCCAGCAGCCGGGACAGACTTCGCAATGAGCAGTTCTTC. As protein: CASSRDRLRNEQFF. Filled out from reference TRBV5-1 and TRBJ2-1, the complete variable domain reads KAGVTQTPRYLIKTRGQQVTLSCSPISGHRSVSWYQQTPGQGLQFLFEYFSETQRNKGNFPGRFSGRQFSNSRSEMNVSTLELGDSALYLCASSRDRLRNEQFFGPGTRLTVL.

The V and J genes are TRBV6-4 and TRBJ1-6; possibly TRBD1 for D (6 bases). The V end lost 8 bases, the J end lost 5 bases, and 10 bases lay between the germline ends. The CDR3 runs to 13 residues. The germline gives CDR1 MRHNA, CDR2 SNTAGT. The CDR3 DNA follows: TGTGCCAGCTCCGGGACACATAATTCACCCCTCCACTTT. The encoded protein is CASSGTHNSPLHF.

V and J are TRBV5-4 and TRBJ1-1, with D maybe TRBD1 (5 bases). This CDR3 is 13 amino acids long. Germline CDR1 and CDR2: SGHNT and YYREEE (reference sequence). Trimming took 4 bases from V and 8 from J, leaving 15 bases between them. The CDR3 protein is CASSPIRGNEAFF. Here the CDR3 DNA reads TGTGCCAGCAGCCCGATCCGGGGGAACGAAGCTTTCTTT.

This chain uses TRBV5-1 with TRBJ1-3; D not resolved. Germline assignment: CDR1 SGHRS and CDR2 YFSETQ. Trimming cost V 5 bases and J 4 bases, with 10 bases left between them. This CDR3 spans 13 amino acids. CDR3 sequence: CASRDGGGNTIYF. CDR3 nucleotides: TGCGCCAGCAGAGACGGAGGAGGAAACACCATATATTTT.

The chain links TRBV4-2 to TRBJ1-6; D ambiguous. Per germline, CDR1 LGHNA and CDR2 YNFKEQ. Trimming removed 0 bases from V and 8 bases from J, with 8 bases in between. The CDR3 is made up of 14 amino acids. The CDR3 DNA follows: TGTGCCAGCAGCCAAGATTTTGAGGATTCACCCCTCCACTTT. Encoded protein: CASSQDFEDSPLHF.

The chain has TRBV18 and TRBJ2-2; D is perhaps TRBD2 (6 bases). CDR3 length equals 16 residues. Germline values: CDR1 KGHSH, CDR2 LQKENI. Deletions cut 6 bases from V and 1 base from J, with 15 bases between. The CDR3: CASSLSRGMNTGELFF. CDR3 nucleotide sequence: TGTGCCAGCTCTCTCAGCCGGGGGATGAACACCGGGGAGCTGTTTTTT. The full variable domain, rest sourced from reference TRBV18 and TRBJ2-2, is NAGVMQNPRHLVRRRGQEARLRCSPMKGHSHVYWYRQLPEEGLKFMVYLQKENIIDESGMPKERFSAEFPKEGPSILRIQQVVRGDSAAYFCASSLSRGMNTGELFFGEGSRLTVL.

The chain joins TRBV5-1 to TRBJ2-7, with 7 bases that match TRBD2. CDR3 length equals 15 residues. Germline trimming cut 3 bases from V and 1 base from J; bases unmatched to any gene: 7. Germline assignment: CDR1 SGHRS and CDR2 YFSETQ. CDR3 in DNA: TGCGCCAGCAGCTCCGGACTAGTTCTATCCTACGAGCAGTACTTC. It is translated as CASSSGLVLSYEQYF.

The chain recombines TRBV30 with TRBJ1-4; D remains unclear. The V end was cut by 4 bases, the J end by 8 bases, with 14 bases between. The length of the CDR3 is 13 residues. CDR1 is GTSNPN, CDR2 SVGIG, per germline (reference sequence). The CDR3 bases are TGTGCCTGGACAAGGAGACGAAGAGAAAAACTGTTTTTT. Translating gives CAWTRRRREKLFF.

This chain joins TRBV5-1 and TRBJ2-2; tentative D call: TRBD2 (7 bases). Germline CDR1 SGHRS, CDR2 YFSETQ. V lost 4 bases, J lost 2 bases, and 12 bases lay in between. The CDR3 covers 15 residues. The CDR3 DNA reads TGCGCCAGCAGCGGGAGGGGACAAAACACCGGGGAGCTGTTTTTT. Residues: CASSGRGQNTGELFF. The full variable domain, its missing parts supplied by reference TRBV5-1 and TRBJ2-2, is KAGVTQTPRYLIKTRGQQVTLSCSPISGHRSVSWYQQTPGQGLQFLFEYFSETQRNKGNFPGRFSGRQFSNSRSEMNVSTLELGDSALYLCASSGRGQNTGELFFGEGSRLTVL.

The CDR3 loop reads CASSLDTGRNTEAFF. The CDR3 nucleotides read TGCGCCAGCAGCTTGGATACGGGGAGGAACACTGAAGCTTTCTTT. The chain uses TRBV5-1 and TRBJ1-1; D not resolved. Germline V gives CDR1 SGHRS, CDR2 YFSETQ. Trimming removed 0 bases at V and 1 base at J, with 10 bases between. The CDR3 contains 15 residues. Variable domain in full (rest from reference TRBV5-1 and TRBJ1-1): KAGVTQTPRYLIKTRGQQVTLSCSPISGHRSVSWYQQTPGQGLQFLFEYFSETQRNKGNFPGRFSGRQFSNSRSEMNVSTLELGDSALYLCASSLDTGRNTEAFFGQGTRLTVV.

This clone has a single count. V usage is TRBV2 and J usage is TRBJ1-5, with TRBD1 matching over 8 bases. From germline, CDR1 is SNHLY and CDR2 FYNNEI. CDR3 size: 17 residues. V was clipped by 4 bases and J by 3 bases; unmatched bases: 11. In DNA form, the CDR3 reads TGTGCCAGCAGTGTTGTGACAGGGGATCGTAACAATCAGCCCCAGCATTTT. Encoded protein: CASSVVTGDRNNQPQHF.

The chain joins TRBV21-1 to TRBJ2-7; no DNA check was done on the table's D call, TRBD1. TRBV21-1 is listed as a pseudogene. This CDR3 has 15 amino acids. CDR3 nucleotides: TGTGCCAGCAGCAAAGCAGGACAGGGGGGCCACGAGCAGTACTTC. This sequence encodes CASSKAGQGGHEQYF.